This entry describes one T cell receptor (beta chain). The antigen is undetermined. V lost 2 bases and J lost 5, with 16 bases in between. The CDR3 runs to 16 residues. The germline V gene has CDR1 SGDLS and CDR2 YYNGEE. Sample time point: week 47, end of study. A single vaccine dose contained 300 ug of mutant IDH1 20-mer peptide, and topical imiquimod was used with it. Tumors from donors were new WHO grade 3 or 4 IDH1-mutant astrocytomas with ATRX loss. The table came from immunoSEQ multiplex PCR; TCRdb's copy has only in-frame clones and leaves some out. The data hold tens of thousands of clones, with 82% observed a single time. The data derive from a study of a mutant IDH1 vaccine in newly diagnosed glioma. For the study at large: Vaccination started 4-6 weeks after radiotherapy alone, or with temozolomide cycles. It was radiotherapy, temozolomide, or both that patients received previously, with most receiving both. Treated patients had a mean age of about 44 years and a roughly 60% male, around 38% female split.

The source is a man aged 18 to 29 with glioma. Some clones in this sample may be carry-over from other donors' samples. The chain joins TRBV9 to TRBJ2-2; a weak D match, TRBD2 (6 bases). The sequencing here drew on PBMCs, taken from a glioma patient whose treatment included an IDH1 peptide vaccine. The CDR3 sequence is CASSVGVGLKTGELFF. CDR3 DNA sequence: TGTGCCAGCAGCGTTGGGGTCGGACTAAAAACCGGGGAGCTGTTTTTT. Drawing the rest from reference TRBV9 and TRBJ2-2, the complete variable domain is DSGVTQTPKHLITATGQRVTLRCSPRSGDLSVYWYQQSLDQGLQFLIQYYNGEERAKGNILERFSAQQFPDLHSELNLSSLELGDSALYFCASSVGVGLKTGELFFGEGSRLTVL.